One sample yielded the 27 T cell receptor beta chains listed below, sequenced in a study of blood T cells in healthy people across ages. Next came a second PCR, run for about 7 to 12 cycles, which used a sample-barcoded 5' primer along with a J-beta primer mix. TCRdb called the 5' RACE reads again in MiXCR, with one record for every CDR3 protein. The profile shows roughly 2 million distinct CDR3 sequences, about 49% of them singletons. The sequenced material came from blood. The receptors originated from a woman aged 35 to 49 in good health.

This clonotype was counted a few times. This chain joins TRBV6-1 and TRBJ2-3, with 12 bases lining up with TRBD2. V shed 4 bases, J shed 2 bases, and the junction held 10 bases outside the gene matches. From germline, CDR1 is MNHNS and CDR2 SASEGT. This CDR3 region has 18 residues. Here the CDR3 reads CASSARLLAGGHTDTQYF. The CDR3 DNA reads as TGTGCCAGCAGTGCCAGACTACTAGCGGGGGGTCACACAGATACGCAGTATTTT.

The chain joins TRBV12-3 or TRBV12-4 to TRBJ2-4; D unresolved. The DNA matches TRBJ2-7 better at its end, which makes the J call doubtful. The CDR3 is 13 amino acids. The CDR3 spells CASSLVDLYEQYF. The CDR3 DNA reads as TGTGCCAGCAGTTTGGTCGATCTCTACGAGCAGTACTTC.

This sequence joins TRBV7-2 and TRBJ2-3; TRBD2 agrees at 9 bases. Germline V gene sequence: CDR1 SGHTA, CDR2 FQGNSA. This CDR3 region has 18 residues. V was clipped by 1 base and J by 3 bases; unmatched bases: 11. CDR3 in DNA: TGTGCCAGCAGCTTAGACTTCGGCGGGGGGGAAAGAACAGATACGCAGTATTTT. Protein product: CASSLDFGGGERTDTQYF.

This clonotype was found a few times. The chain is built from TRBV10-3 and TRBJ2-1; 12 bases align to TRBD2. Trimming took 7 bases from V and 2 from J; bases not matched to a gene: 3. The CDR3 contains 15 residues. Germline V gives CDR1 ENHRY, CDR2 SYGVKD. The CDR3 protein is CAITPSGGAYNEQFF. For the CDR3, the DNA is TGTGCCATCACCCCTAGCGGGGGGGCCTACAATGAGCAGTTCTTC.

This clonotype occurred a few times. V and J are TRBV7-2 and TRBJ2-7; maybe TRBD2 (5 bases). From germline, CDR1 is SGHTA and CDR2 FQGNSA. The CDR3 runs 13 residues. V was cut by 5 bases and J by 0 bases, with 8 bases left in between. CDR3 region: CASSGRNSYEQYF. As DNA, the CDR3 is TGTGCCAGCAGCGGGAGAAACTCCTACGAGCAGTACTTC.

V gene TRBV5-1 combines with J gene TRBJ2-1, with D possibly TRBD1 on 5 matching bases. The ends were cut back, 0 bases at V and 0 bases at J, with 10 bases in the middle. This CDR3 is 16 amino acids long. The germline CDR1 and CDR2 sequences are SGHRS and YFSETQ. CDR3 in DNA: TGCGCCAGCAGCTTGGAGGGCAGGGTCTCCTACAATGAGCAGTTCTTC. Its translation is CASSLEGRVSYNEQFF.

The rearrangement uses TRBV20-1 and TRBJ2-7, with 11 bases fitting TRBD2. The V gene end was trimmed by 3 bases and the J gene end by 6 bases; junction bases not matched to a gene: 7. CDR3 length: 14 amino acids. Germline values: CDR1 DFQATT, CDR2 SNEGSKA (reference sequence). The CDR3 region is CSASFPSGGSEQYF. In DNA, the CDR3 is TGCAGTGCTAGTTTTCCTAGCGGGGGGTCCGAGCAGTACTTC.

This clonotype was seen only a few times. This rearrangement joins TRBV12-3 or TRBV12-4 to TRBJ2-5, with 9 bases fitting TRBD2. The CDR3 totals 15 residues. V was pared by 5 bases and J by 5 bases, with 9 bases of the junction left unmatched. CDR3 sequence reads: CASSNGGGARETQYF. CDR3 DNA sequence: TGTGCCAGCAGTAACGGCGGGGGGGCCCGGGAGACCCAGTACTTC.

The sample holds a few counts of this clonotype. The chain couples TRBV3-1 to TRBJ2-1; 10 bases are a match to TRBD2. CDR1 and CDR2 (germline): LGHDT, YNNKEL (reference sequence). Trimming at V came to 1 base and at J to 8 bases, leaving 5 bases not matched to a gene. The CDR3 runs to 15 residues. CDR3 in amino acids: CASSQALAGVYEQFF. The CDR3 DNA sequence: TGTGCCAGCAGCCAAGCTCTAGCGGGGGTATATGAGCAGTTCTTC.

In its sample, this clonotype was seen a few times. The rearrangement joins TRBV20-1 to TRBJ2-5, with 11 positions matching TRBD1. CDR3 length: 14 amino acids. In germline, CDR1 is DFQATT, CDR2 SNEGSKA (reference sequence). The ends lost 2 bases at V and 3 bases at J; junction bases unmatched: 2. The CDR3 loop is CSARSGQGEETQYF. The DNA for the CDR3 is TGCAGTGCTAGATCGGGACAGGGGGAAGAGACCCAGTACTTC.

The gene calls are TRBV4-1 and TRBJ1-1, with D unclear. CDR1 MGHRA and CDR2 YSYEKL come from the germline V gene. The germline V and J ends were trimmed by 0 bases and 0 bases, with 14 bases remaining between them. The CDR3 consists of 17 residues. CDR3 DNA: TGCGCCAGCAGCCAAGATGAGGCAGGCCACATGAACACTGAAGCTTTCTTT. Protein: CASSQDEAGHMNTEAFF.

The chain combines TRBV29-1 with TRBJ1-4, with D maybe TRBD1 (5 bases). The CDR3 covers 13 residues. V lost 7 bases, J lost 7 bases, and 16 bases lay in between. CDR1 and CDR2 (germline): SQVTM, ANQGSEA. The CDR3 coding sequence is TGCAGCGCCCTATCGGGGCAGGGTGAAAAACTGTTTTTT. Residues: CSALSGQGEKLFF.

This chain connects TRBV28 to TRBJ2-1; no definite D call. V gave up 5 bases and J gave up 4 bases, with 15 bases separating them. CDR3 size: 15 residues. Germline V gives CDR1 MDHEN, CDR2 SYDVKM. In nucleotides, the CDR3 is TGTGCCAGCAGTACCAATTTAAACAGTTACAATGAGCAGTTCTTC. This translates into CASSTNLNSYNEQFF. The full variable domain, rest sourced from reference TRBV28 and TRBJ2-1, is DVKVTQSSRYLVKRTGEKVFLECVQDMDHENMFWYRQDPGLGLRLIYFSYDVKMKEKGDIPEGYSVSREKKERFSLILESASTNQTSMYLCASSTNLNSYNEQFFGPGTRLTVL.

This clonotype was detected a few times. The chain couples TRBV4-3 to TRBJ2-7, with 8 bases lining up with TRBD2. The length of the CDR3 is 15 residues. Germline CDR1 is LGHNA and CDR2 is YSLEER. J was trimmed by 1 base and V by 1 base; bases with no gene match: 3. The chain's CDR3 is CASSQGLARSYEQYF. Here the CDR3 DNA reads TGCGCCAGCAGCCAAGGACTAGCGCGGTCCTACGAGCAGTACTTC.

The chain uses TRBV28 and TRBJ2-7; TRBD1 matches at 9 bases. CDR3 length: 16 amino acids. The trim removed 2 bases at V and 2 bases at J, leaving 7 bases unmatched. CDR1 and CDR2 from the germline V gene are MDHEN and SYDVKM. The CDR3 here is CASSLGTGRETYEQYF. CDR3 nucleotides: TGTGCCAGCAGTTTAGGGACAGGGCGTGAGACCTACGAGCAGTACTTC.

The V call is TRBV27, the J call TRBJ2-1; D is perhaps TRBD1 or TRBD2 (6 bases each). Looked up from germline, CDR1 is MNHEY and CDR2 is SMNVEV (reference sequence). This CDR3 has 16 residues. The germline V and J ends were trimmed by 6 bases and 8 bases, with 23 bases remaining between them. The CDR3 protein is CASSYLSGAPSYEQFF. The CDR3 region has the DNA TGTGCCAGCAGCTACCTCTCGGGGGCCCCTTCCTATGAGCAGTTCTTC.

This clonotype occurred a few times. The chain couples TRBV5-6 to TRBJ1-2; TRBD1 aligns across 7 bases. V dropped 0 bases and J dropped 8; count of bases not matched to a gene: 7. Germline V gene lookup returns CDR1 SGHDT and CDR2 YYEEEE. The CDR3 covers 14 residues. CDR3 protein: CASSLGRQGRGYTF. CDR3 nucleotide sequence: TGTGCCAGCAGCTTGGGAAGACAGGGTCGGGGCTACACCTTC.

This clonotype was seen once. The chain combines TRBV7-2 with TRBJ2-1; maybe TRBD1 (6 bases). Germline V CDR1 and CDR2: SGHTA, FQGNSA. This CDR3 has 12 amino acids. Between the trimmed V and J ends, which lost 8 bases and 7 bases, there was a span of 12 bases. This chain's CDR3 is CASGEDRNEQFF. For the CDR3, the DNA is TGTGCCAGCGGCGAGGACAGAAATGAGCAGTTCTTC. Supplemented by reference TRBV7-2 and TRBJ2-1, the full variable domain reads GAGVSQSPSNKVTEKGKDVELRCDPISGHTALYWYRQSLGQGLEFLIYFQGNSAPDKSGLPSDRFSAERTGGSVSTLTIQRTQQEDSAVYLCASGEDRNEQFFGPGTRLTVL.

The genes are TRBV13 and TRBJ2-5; 8 nucleotides match TRBD1. The J call may not be correct, given that the DNA end is closer to TRBJ2-7. Germline V gives CDR1 PRHDT, CDR2 FYEKMQ (reference sequence). The CDR3 runs 14 residues. CDR3 residues: CASSTSGGRYEQYF. In DNA, the CDR3 is TGTGCCAGCAGCACGTCAGGGGGCAGGTACGAGCAGTACTTC.

This clonotype was observed a few times. The rearrangement joins TRBV20-1 to TRBJ2-7, with 13 bases identical to TRBD2. CDR3 size: 13 residues. Germline V lookup: CDR1 DFQATT, CDR2 SNEGSKA (reference sequence). The V and J ends lost 5 bases and 7 bases, in that order; junction bases with no gene match: 5. The CDR3 here is CSASGTSGTEQYF. The CDR3 coding sequence is TGCAGTGCTTCCGGGACTAGCGGGACGGAGCAGTACTTC.

This chain links TRBV10-3 with TRBJ2-7, with D unresolved. This CDR3 region has 13 residues. The V gene lost 2 bases and the J gene lost 4 bases, with 9 bases spanning the gap. Germline V gene sequence: CDR1 ENHRY, CDR2 SYGVKD. In DNA form, the CDR3 reads TGTGCCATCAGTGAGAATGAAGCATACGAGCAGTACTTC. It codes for CAISENEAYEQYF.

The CDR3 nucleotides are TGTGCCAGCAGCCAAGATTTGGCGGGGGGGGGTGTCAATGAGCAGTTCTTC. Translation: CASSQDLAGGGVNEQFF. J is TRBJ2-1 and V is TRBV4-2; TRBD2 agrees at 9 bases. The CDR3 length is 17 residues. V was pared by 0 bases and J by 6 bases, with 9 bases of the junction left unmatched. Germline V gene sequence: CDR1 LGHNA, CDR2 YNFKEQ.

This chain joins TRBV2 and TRBJ2-3; 9 positions agree with TRBD1. This CDR3 has 15 amino acids. The germline V gene encodes CDR1 SNHLY and CDR2 FYNNEI. V dropped 8 bases and J dropped 10; count of bases not matched to a gene: 16. CDR3 in amino acids: CASEATGGSDRSQYF. CDR3 sequence (DNA): TGTGCCAGCGAGGCGACAGGGGGTAGTGATCGATCGCAGTATTTT.

CDR3 DNA sequence: TGTGCCAGCAGTCAGGGCAAAGGGACTAGCGCCCTCAGGGGTACGCAGTATTTT. This codes for CASSQGKGTSALRGTQYF. This chain uses TRBV6-2 or TRBV6-3 with TRBJ2-3; 10 bases line up with TRBD2. V trimming: 5 bases; J trimming: 8 bases; junction bases outside the gene matches: 19. The CDR3 totals 18 residues. Germline values: CDR1 MNHEY, CDR2 SVGEGT.

The chain recombines TRBV9 with TRBJ1-5; 8 bases fit TRBD1. The CDR3 has 15 amino acids. Germline assignment: CDR1 SGDLS and CDR2 YYNGEE. The V gene end was trimmed by 0 bases and the J gene end by 8 bases; junction bases not matched to a gene: 7. The CDR3 DNA follows: TGTGCCAGCAGCGTAGAGGCAGGGGGCTCTGAGCCCCAGCATTTT. Residues: CASSVEAGGSEPQHF.

This chain uses TRBV27 with TRBJ2-3, with D tentatively TRBD1 (6 bases). The CDR3 contains 15 residues. V was clipped by 2 bases and J by 5 bases, with 14 bases between them. The V gene's germline CDR1 is MNHEY and CDR2 SMNVEV (reference sequence). CDR3 in amino acids: CASSLRGNRGDTQYF. CDR3 DNA: TGTGCCAGCAGTTTAAGGGGGAATCGGGGAGATACGCAGTATTTT.

V usage is TRBV20-1 and J usage is TRBJ1-2, with 9 positions matching TRBD1. Germline loops: CDR1 DFQATT, CDR2 SNEGSKA (reference sequence). V was pared by 3 bases and J by 4 bases, with 6 bases of the junction left unmatched. The CDR3 spans 14 residues. CDR3 sequence reads: CSASSGTGSYGYTF. The CDR3 DNA reads TGCAGTGCTAGCTCCGGGACAGGGTCCTATGGCTACACCTTC.